Shown below are 17 T cell receptor beta chains from a single sample sequenced in a study of cytotoxic CD8 clonotypes in ibrutinib-treated CLL. Here immunoSEQ multiplex PCR was the method, and the copy in TCRdb shows in-frame clones only, minus some. This table has around 130,000 clones, around 84% appearing once. The source material was PBMCs, sampled after 24 months of ibrutinib treatment. The receptor set was obtained from a human donor with chronic lymphocytic leukemia.

The chain couples TRBV7-2 to TRBJ2-2; D unresolved. Germline CDR1 is SGHTA and CDR2 is FQGNSA. The V gene lost 1 base and the J gene lost 4 bases, with 10 bases spanning the gap. There are 15 residues in the CDR3. The DNA of the CDR3 is TGTGCCAGCAGCTTAGATCGGGCATTCACCGGGGAGCTGTTTTTT. This codes for CASSLDRAFTGELFF.

The V gene is TRBV7-2, the J gene TRBJ2-2; D is possibly TRBD1 (5 bases). The germline V gene has CDR1 SGHTA and CDR2 FQGNSA. CDR3 length: 15 residues. V was trimmed by 2 bases and J by 2 bases, leaving 9 bases between them. DNA of the CDR3: TGTGCCAGCAGCTTACAGGGTATTAACACCGGGGAGCTGTTTTTT. This codes for CASSLQGINTGELFF.

This chain links TRBV7-5 with TRBJ1-5; the D call in the table, TRBD1, was not verified against the DNA. TRBV7-5 is listed as a pseudogene. The CDR3 extends over 18 amino acids. The CDR3 is CARSSEDGQLGGNQPQHF. The CDR3 DNA is TGTGCCAGAAGCTCAGAAGATGGACAGCTTGGGGGCAATCAGCCCCAGCATTTT.

V gene TRBV5-6 combines with J gene TRBJ2-2; weak D call: TRBD1 (6 bases). CDR1 and CDR2 from the germline V gene are SGHDT and YYEEEE. CDR3 length: 14 residues. V gave up 0 bases and J gave up 6 bases, with 9 bases separating them. The CDR3 protein is CASSLGQGSGELFF. CDR3 sequence (DNA): TGTGCCAGCAGCTTGGGCCAGGGGTCCGGGGAGCTGTTTTTT.

The chain is built from TRBV19 and TRBJ2-5; 9 nucleotides align to TRBD1. Trimming cost V 6 bases and J 4 bases; bases outside gene matches: 6. This CDR3 is 14 amino acids long. Germline V gene lookup returns CDR1 LNHDA and CDR2 SQIVND (reference sequence). The CDR3 DNA follows: TGTGCCAGTAGACACAGGGGGCTCCCAGAGACCCAGTACTTC. Translation: CASRHRGLPETQYF.

The rearrangement links TRBV4-3 to TRBJ1-4, with a tentative D call TRBD1 (5 bases). Trimming shortened V by 1 base and J by 10 bases, and 19 bases separated the two germline ends. The germline gives CDR1 LGHNA, CDR2 YSLEER. This CDR3 is built from 16 residues. The CDR3 sequence is CASSQVGGDLLGKLFF. CDR3 DNA: TGCGCCAGCAGCCAAGTCGGGGGGGACCTCTTGGGAAAACTGTTTTTT.

J is TRBJ2-3 and V is TRBV2, with TRBD2 identical over 13 bases. V shed 9 bases, J shed 1 base, and the junction held 7 bases outside the gene matches. CDR3 size: 16 residues. Germline CDR1 and CDR2: SNHLY and FYNNEI. The CDR3 DNA reads TGTGCCAGAACTAGCGGGGGGGCCTTCGGCACAGATACGCAGTATTTT. Translation gives CARTSGGAFGTDTQYF.

This chain uses TRBV15 with TRBJ2-5, with 12 bases fitting TRBD2. Germline values: CDR1 LNHNV, CDR2 YYDKDF (reference sequence). Losses at the gene ends were 1 base for V and 3 bases for J; bases not matched to a gene: 0. The CDR3 length is 15 residues. The CDR3 DNA reads TGTGCCACCAGCAGAGGGACTAGCGGGGAAGAGACCCAGTACTTC. As protein: CATSRGTSGEETQYF. Using reference TRBV15 and TRBJ2-5 for the parts outside the CDR3, the full variable domain is DAMVIQNPRYQVTQFGKPVTLSCSQTLNHNVMYWYQQKSSQAPKLLFHYYDKDFNNEADTPDNFQSRRPNTSFCFLDIRSPGLGDTAMYLCATSRGTSGEETQYFGPGTRLLVL.

The J gene is TRBJ2-1, the V gene TRBV9, with unresolved D. Germline loops: CDR1 SGDLS, CDR2 YYNGEE. The CDR3 is 12 amino acids. V lost 2 bases, J lost 3 bases, and 3 bases lay in between. Written as DNA, the CDR3 is TGTGCCAGCAGCGTGGGCTACAATGAGCAGTTCTTC. Translated: CASSVGYNEQFF.

This chain uses TRBV19 with TRBJ2-1, with unresolved D. Trimming stripped 1 base from V and 6 bases from J, with 4 bases between. Per the germline V gene, CDR1 is LNHDA and CDR2 is SQIVND (reference sequence). The CDR3 consists of 12 residues. For the CDR3, the DNA is TGTGCCAGTAGTATAGGGTCCAATGAGCAGTTCTTC. Protein product: CASSIGSNEQFF.

The rearrangement joins TRBV18 to TRBJ2-1; D is uncertain. V lost 0 bases, J lost 8 bases, and 11 bases lay in between. Germline V gene sequence: CDR1 KGHSH, CDR2 LQKENI. The CDR3 runs 14 residues. DNA for the CDR3: TGTGCCAGCTCACCACCGCTCAGCCAGTATGAGCAGTTCTTC. Residues: CASSPPLSQYEQFF.

V and J are TRBV7-2 and TRBJ2-2; perhaps TRBD2 as D (7 bases). Germline V CDR1 and CDR2: SGHTA, FQGNSA. The CDR3 covers 16 residues. Between the trimmed V and J ends, which lost 7 bases and 1 base, there was a span of 16 bases. The CDR3 reads CASTLQGRVNTGELFF. The CDR3 DNA sequence: TGTGCCAGCACGCTCCAGGGGAGGGTGAACACCGGGGAGCTGTTTTTT.

The chain recombines TRBV18 with TRBJ2-3, with D uncertain. Trimming cost V 3 bases and J 2 bases, with 3 bases left between them. Germline CDR1 KGHSH, CDR2 LQKENI. This CDR3 comprises 12 residues. In nucleotides, the CDR3 is TGTGCCAGCTCACCGAACACAGATACGCAGTATTTT. Protein sequence: CASSPNTDTQYF.

The rearrangement joins TRBV7-2 to TRBJ1-6; no definite D call. With 2 bases removed from V and 7 bases from J, the gap between germline ends came to 9 bases. CDR3 length: 14 amino acids. Germline CDR1 is SGHTA and CDR2 is FQGNSA. The CDR3 DNA reads TGTGCCAGCAGCTTAATGAGTTTAAATTCACCCCTCCACTTT. Translating gives CASSLMSLNSPLHF.

The V call is TRBV10-3, the J call TRBJ2-3, with D maybe TRBD1 (5 bases). The germline gives CDR1 ENHRY, CDR2 SYGVKD. The ends were cut back, 0 bases at V and 2 bases at J, with 15 bases in the middle. This CDR3 has 17 residues. CDR3 amino acids: CAISESNRTMFTDTQYF. The CDR3 DNA follows: TGTGCCATCAGTGAGTCTAACCGGACAATGTTCACAGATACGCAGTATTTT.

The chain combines TRBV7-2 with TRBJ2-7; 10 bases are a match to TRBD2. CDR1 and CDR2 from the germline V gene are SGHTA and FQGNSA. V gave up 5 bases and J gave up 4 bases; unmatched junction bases: 8. The CDR3 is 15 amino acids. The CDR3 nucleotides are TGTGCCAGCAGCGGAAGGGCTAGCGGGGGATACGAGCAGTACTTC. This sequence encodes CASSGRASGGYEQYF.

The rearrangement links TRBV4-3 to TRBJ2-3; no firm D call. With 0 bases removed from V and 4 bases from J, the gap between germline ends came to 11 bases. CDR1 is LGHNA and CDR2 is YSLEER in the germline V gene. The CDR3 spans 15 residues. CDR3 region: CASSQDVLTADTQYF. CDR3 nucleotides: TGCGCCAGCAGCCAAGATGTGCTTACCGCAGATACGCAGTATTTT.